The 26 T cell receptor beta chains presented below share a single source sample, sequenced in a study of T cells in Graves' hyperthyroidism and ophthalmopathy (dated by TCRdb to the late 2010s). The library was prepared using multiplex PCR. TCRdb records Illumina HiSeq 2000 as the sequencer. The TCR beta CDR3 regions were amplified from the RNA transcripts. For the first round of RT-PCR on the TCR CDR3, the HTBI primer set was used together with the Qiagen OneStep RT-PCR kit. TCRdb trimmed the raw reads at Q25, called clones with MiXCR and kept productive beta chains. Merged by CDR3 protein, the rows form single entries marked with the most common genes and DNA. The sample table records about 640,000 distinct CDR3 sequences; 20% of these occur just once. More than 30% of the sample comes from the top ten. The sequenced material came from blood. These receptors were obtained from a man aged 25-40 years with Graves' ophthalmopathy.

This chain connects TRBV7-8 to TRBJ2-1, with D maybe TRBD1 (5 bases). The V gene lost 8 bases and the J gene lost 8 bases, with 31 bases spanning the gap. Germline-derived CDR1 and CDR2 are SGHVS and FQNEAQ. This CDR3 is built from 18 residues. The CDR3 nucleotides are TGTGCCAGCTCAGCCGCCCGAGCGCCGGTCCCAGGGAAGTATGAGCAGTTCTTC. Its protein is CASSAARAPVPGKYEQFF.

This clonotype was observed at least ten times. The chain combines TRBV12-3 or TRBV12-4 with TRBJ2-3; D is unresolved. The CDR3 is made up of 13 amino acids. Trimming cost V 7 bases and J 2 bases, with 10 bases left between them. CDR3 nucleotide sequence: TGTGCCAGCAAGATCTCATTCACAGATACGCAGTATTTT. Protein sequence: CASKISFTDTQYF.

This sequence joins TRBV10-3 and TRBJ2-7; D may be TRBD1 or TRBD2 (5 bases each). V was trimmed by 4 bases and J by 7 bases, leaving 11 bases between them. Germline V gene lookup returns CDR1 ENHRY and CDR2 SYGVKD. CDR3 length equals 12 residues. The CDR3 sequence is CAISGDLGEQYF. The CDR3 DNA reads as TGTGCCATCAGTGGGGACCTGGGAGAGCAGTACTTC.

In DNA form, the CDR3 reads TGCGCCAGCAGCCCTAGCACCAAGCTGGGGGAAAAACTGTTTTTT. Translated: CASSPSTKLGEKLFF. V and J are TRBV4-3 and TRBJ1-4; D ambiguous. Trimming removed 4 bases at V and 8 bases at J, with 17 bases between. The CDR3 is 15 residues long. Germline loops: CDR1 LGHNA, CDR2 YSLEER.

The V call is TRBV20-1, the J call TRBJ1-1; TRBD1 aligns across 11 bases. V trimming: 0 bases; J trimming: 5 bases; junction bases outside the gene matches: 8. Per the germline V gene, CDR1 is DFQATT and CDR2 is SNEGSKA (reference sequence). The CDR3 spans 16 residues. CDR3 nucleotide sequence: TGCAGTGCTAGAGACGGGACAGGGGGAGGGGTAACTGAAGCTTTCTTT. Its translation: CSARDGTGGGVTEAFF.

Only a few counts were recorded for this clonotype. The rearrangement uses TRBV10-3 and TRBJ2-7, with D perhaps matching TRBD1 (6 bases). From germline, CDR1 is ENHRY and CDR2 SYGVKD. The CDR3 extends over 14 amino acids. V lost 6 bases, J lost 1 base, and 13 bases lay in between. CDR3 in DNA: TGTGCCATCAGCAGCACAGGGAGTTCCTACGAGCAGTACTTC. Residues: CAISSTGSSYEQYF.

This clonotype was recorded at least ten times. V gene TRBV5-1 combines with J gene TRBJ1-1; D is ambiguous. Germline values: CDR1 SGHRS, CDR2 YFSETQ. Trimming pared 2 bases from V and 4 bases from J, leaving 6 bases between. This CDR3 contains 12 residues. Here the CDR3 reads CASSFVGTEAFF. The DNA for the CDR3 is TGCGCCAGCAGCTTTGTGGGCACTGAAGCTTTCTTT. Drawing the rest from reference TRBV5-1 and TRBJ1-1, the complete variable domain is KAGVTQTPRYLIKTRGQQVTLSCSPISGHRSVSWYQQTPGQGLQFLFEYFSETQRNKGNFPGRFSGRQFSNSRSEMNVSTLELGDSALYLCASSFVGTEAFFGQGTRLTVV.

This clonotype was found once. This chain connects TRBV7-9 to TRBJ2-3; possibly TRBD1 or TRBD2 for D (6 bases each). V shed 5 bases and J shed 6 bases, with 18 bases lying between them. CDR1 is SEHNR and CDR2 is FQNEAQ in the germline V gene (reference sequence). This CDR3 is built from 15 residues. CDR3 bases: TGTGCCAGCAGCATCAAGGGGGGAGAAAGGGATACGCAGTATTTT. This sequence encodes CASSIKGGERDTQYF.

This clonotype occurred a few times. This chain joins TRBV28 and TRBJ2-1, with D uncertain. Germline V lookup: CDR1 MDHEN, CDR2 SYDVKM. This CDR3 has 12 residues. V was shortened by 10 bases and J by 1 base, with 8 bases between the two germline ends. CDR3 in amino acids: CATRRSYNEQFF. CDR3 DNA: TGTGCCACCCGAAGATCCTACAATGAGCAGTTCTTC.

The rearrangement uses TRBV15 and TRBJ2-5; TRBD1 aligns across 8 bases. V dropped 3 bases and J dropped 0; count of bases not matched to a gene: 6. Germline CDR1 and CDR2: LNHNV and YYDKDF (reference sequence). The CDR3 consists of 16 residues. CDR3 coding DNA: TGTGCCACCAGCAGGAAGGACAGGGATAACCAAGAGACCCAGTACTTC. Its protein product is CATSRKDRDNQETQYF. The full variable domain, rest sourced from reference TRBV15 and TRBJ2-5, is DAMVIQNPRYQVTQFGKPVTLSCSQTLNHNVMYWYQQKSSQAPKLLFHYYDKDFNNEADTPDNFQSRRPNTSFCFLDIRSPGLGDTAMYLCATSRKDRDNQETQYFGPGTRLLVL.

This clonotype has a handful of counts. The chain has TRBV28 and TRBJ1-5; D perhaps matches TRBD1 (5 bases). V shed 10 bases and J shed 7 bases, with 20 bases lying between them. Germline CDR1 MDHEN, CDR2 SYDVKM. This CDR3 contains 14 residues. The DNA for the CDR3 is TGTGCCACTGAGCTCTATAGGGGCACCCAGCCCCAGCATTTT. It is translated as CATELYRGTQPQHF.

The chain recombines TRBV12-3 or TRBV12-4 with TRBJ2-1; weak D call: TRBD2 (5 bases). The CDR3 contains 14 residues. Trimming took off 5 bases at V and 0 bases at J, with 8 bases between the two ends. Written as DNA, the CDR3 is TGTGCCAGCAGTCCGGGGATCTCCTACAATGAGCAGTTCTTC. Translation gives CASSPGISYNEQFF.

This rearrangement joins TRBV7-9 to TRBJ2-2; 10 bases match TRBD2. The ends lost 2 bases at V and 5 bases at J; junction bases unmatched: 8. The CDR3 is 17 residues long. Germline CDR1 and CDR2: SEHNR and FQNEAQ (reference sequence). The CDR3 bases are TGTGCCAGCAGCTTAAGGTCTAGCGGGAGTAAGACCGGGGAGCTGTTTTTT. Translating gives CASSLRSSGSKTGELFF.

This clonotype was counted a few times. The gene calls are TRBV7-9 and TRBJ2-6; TRBD2 might be the D (6 bases). V was shortened by 4 bases and J by 4 bases, with 17 bases between the two germline ends. The CDR3 has 17 amino acids. Germline V CDR1 and CDR2: SEHNR, FQNEAQ (reference sequence). DNA for the CDR3: TGTGCCAGCAGCTCCATGCAGGCGGGATTCGGGGCCAACGTCCTGACTTTC. This gives the protein CASSSMQAGFGANVLTF. The variable domain in full, with the rest retrieved from reference TRBV7-9 and TRBJ2-6, is DTGVSQNPRHKITKRGQNVTFRCDPISEHNRLYWYRQTLGQGPEFLTYFQNEAQLEKSRLLSDRFSAERPKGSFSTLEIQRTEQGDSAMYLCASSSMQAGFGANVLTFGAGSRLTVL.

V gene TRBV6-1 combines with J gene TRBJ2-1; D unresolved. The CDR3 totals 12 residues. Germline CDR1 and CDR2: MNHNS and SASEGT. Trimming took 8 bases from V and 5 from J, leaving 10 bases between them. CDR3 region: CASRPNNNEQFF. In DNA form, the CDR3 reads TGTGCCAGCCGGCCAAACAACAATGAGCAGTTCTTC.

The CDR3 sequence: CASSGVQDSYNSPLHF. CDR3 DNA: TGTGCCAGCAGTGGGGTTCAGGACTCCTATAATTCACCCCTCCACTTT. The gene calls are TRBV6-1 and TRBJ1-6; D is unclear. In germline, CDR1 is MNHNS, CDR2 SASEGT. V was shortened by 4 bases and J by 0 bases, with 10 bases between the two germline ends. This CDR3 spans 16 amino acids.

This clonotype occurred many times. The rearrangement links TRBV7-9 to TRBJ2-1; tentative D call: TRBD1 (6 bases). The CDR3 totals 15 residues. The germline V gene encodes CDR1 SEHNR and CDR2 FQNEAQ (reference sequence). Trimming removed 1 base from V and 2 bases from J, with 9 bases in between. In DNA form, the CDR3 reads TGTGCCAGCAGCTTAGGCAGGGGTGCCTACAATGAGCAGTTCTTC. This sequence encodes CASSLGRGAYNEQFF.

This clonotype came up a few times. This chain connects TRBV20-1 to TRBJ2-7; 15 bases map to TRBD2. V was clipped by 4 bases and J by 0 bases; unmatched bases: 4. This CDR3 is 16 amino acids long. The germline V gene has CDR1 DFQATT and CDR2 SNEGSKA (reference sequence). For the CDR3, the DNA is TGCAGTGCTACCGGGACTAGCGGGAGGAGCTCCTACGAGCAGTACTTC. Protein sequence: CSATGTSGRSSYEQYF.

The sample holds a few counts of this clonotype. The chain couples TRBV6-1 to TRBJ1-1; TRBD1 agrees at 8 bases. This CDR3 region has 16 residues. Trimming removed 6 bases from V and 4 bases from J; junction bases left unmatched: 13. Germline values: CDR1 MNHNS, CDR2 SASEGT. CDR3 DNA: TGTGCCAGCAGCCAAGTTTCCACAGGGGGAAGCACTGAAGCTTTCTTT. It is translated as CASSQVSTGGSTEAFF.

The V call is TRBV7-9, the J call TRBJ2-3, with D possibly being TRBD2 (6 bases). Between the trimmed V and J ends, which lost 4 bases and 2 bases, there was a span of 13 bases. CDR1 and CDR2 from the germline V gene are SEHNR and FQNEAQ (reference sequence). The CDR3 runs to 15 residues. CDR3 nucleotides: TGTGCCAGCAGCTCCTTAGCGGAGCCCACAGATACGCAGTATTTT. Its protein product is CASSSLAEPTDTQYF.

This clonotype was counted a few times. This chain links TRBV5-1 with TRBJ2-7, with D maybe TRBD1 (6 bases). Trimming cost V 4 bases and J 1 base, with 21 bases left between them. Germline CDR1 and CDR2: SGHRS and YFSETQ. CDR3 length equals 17 residues. CDR3 protein: CASSPTSGTIPSYEQYF. CDR3 nucleotide sequence: TGCGCCAGCAGCCCAACCTCCGGGACAATTCCTTCCTACGAGCAGTACTTC. Together with reference TRBV5-1 and TRBJ2-7, the CDR3 gives the full variable domain: KAGVTQTPRYLIKTRGQQVTLSCSPISGHRSVSWYQQTPGQGLQFLFEYFSETQRNKGNFPGRFSGRQFSNSRSEMNVSTLELGDSALYLCASSPTSGTIPSYEQYFGPGTRLTVT.

As DNA, the CDR3 is TGCGCCAGCAGCCAGTCGGGACTAGCGGGAGGAGAGGCTAGAGATACGCAGTATTTT. Amino acids: CASSQSGLAGGEARDTQYF. The V and J genes are TRBV4-1 and TRBJ2-3; 15 bases are a match to TRBD2. Unmatched junction bases numbered 12, after V lost 3 bases and J lost 5 bases. The CDR3 has 19 residues. The V gene's germline CDR1 is MGHRA and CDR2 YSYEKL.

In this sample, this clonotype turned up a few times. CDR3 amino acids: CASSTRDRGFVGSRNQPQHF. As DNA, the CDR3 is TGTGCCAGCAGTACCCGGGACAGGGGGTTCGTGGGATCTCGCAATCAGCCCCAGCATTTT. V usage is TRBV28 and J usage is TRBJ1-5; TRBD1 matches 11 bases. This CDR3 is built from 20 residues. Germline trimming cut 5 bases from V and 2 bases from J; bases unmatched to any gene: 17. Germline CDR1 is MDHEN and CDR2 is SYDVKM.

This clonotype was seen repeatedly, ten times or more. The chain couples TRBV27 to TRBJ1-4; a weak D match, TRBD1 (6 bases). The CDR3 contains 14 residues. With 2 bases removed from V and 5 bases from J, the gap between germline ends came to 9 bases. Per the germline V gene, CDR1 is MNHEY and CDR2 is SMNVEV (reference sequence). The CDR3 here is CASSLNRVNEKLFF. The CDR3 DNA is TGTGCCAGCAGTTTAAACAGGGTGAATGAAAAACTGTTTTTT.

This clonotype has a handful of counts. This clone may be a read error of a much larger clone one base away. The chain has TRBV30 and TRBJ1-2; 8 bases align to TRBD1. CDR1 is GTSNPN and CDR2 is SVGIG in the germline V gene (reference sequence). This CDR3 has 13 residues. The V gene end was trimmed by 1 base and the J gene end by 2 bases; junction bases not matched to a gene: 0. CDR3 DNA sequence: TGTGCCTGGAGTGGACAGGGGAACTATGGCTACACCTTC. Amino acids: CAWSGQGNYGYTF.

CDR3 nucleotides: TGTGCCAGCTCACTCACGGGCGCCTCTAGCACAGATACGCAGTATTTT. Amino acids: CASSLTGASSTDTQYF. V is TRBV18 and J is TRBJ2-3, with unresolved D. Looked up from germline, CDR1 is KGHSH and CDR2 is LQKENI. The CDR3 sequence is 16 residues long. The V and J ends lost 4 bases and 0 bases respectively, with 14 bases between them.